The entry that follows covers one TCR beta chain sequence. This entry is derived from a study of T cells expressing NK-cell markers. TCRdb re-called the 5' RACE reads; every CDR3 protein appears as one record, without DNA. In total, the table holds a few hundred thousand distinct CDR3 sequences. The germline gives CDR1 ENHRY, CDR2 SYGVKD. The CDR3 is 18 residues long. V usage is TRBV10-3 and J usage is TRBJ1-1; without DNA, the TCRdb call of TRBD1 cannot be checked. The source of this sequence is a man aged 18 to 29 in good health. The sequenced material came from blood T cells: a sorted CD56 or NKG2C T cell subset, CD4+ or CD8+ T cells, or bulk PBMC T cells (not recorded which). The CDR3 region is CAIKRERKLNSNQAEAFF.